These 8 T cell receptor beta chains were all obtained from the same sample, sequenced in a study of T cells in women clearing cervical HPV infection. Some clones are missing from TCRdb's copy, which holds only in-frame ones; the method was immunoSEQ multiplex PCR. The sample holds approximately 40,000 clones. Source material: blood buffy coat. These receptors came from a woman between 18 and 70 years old with a cervical HPV16 infection that either progressed to CIN3+ or cleared (not recorded which).

Regarding this clone: The read is 3 residues too short to cover the CDR3 end, so that end is filled in from the germline J gene. At the DNA level, this CDR3 is encoded by other sequences in the same sample as well. The chain links TRBV7-8 to TRBJ1-5, with 12 bases identical to TRBD1. Germline CDR1 reads SGHVS; CDR2 reads FQNEAQ. Trimming cost V 4 bases and J 7 bases; bases outside gene matches: 5. CDR3 length equals 15 residues. CDR3 sequence: CASSWGQGAGQPQHF. The CDR3 DNA, read in part, is TGTGCCAGCAGCTGGGGACAGGGGGCCGGGCAGCCC.

Remarks on this clone: The CDR3 extends 3 residues past the end of the read, so its final part is completed from the germline J gene. This sequence joins TRBV4-1 and TRBJ2-1; D may be TRBD2 (6 bases). The CDR3 loop spans 17 amino acids. V was pared by 4 bases and J by 5 bases, with 21 bases between. The germline CDR1 and CDR2 sequences are MGHRA and YSYEKL. The CDR3 DNA, read in part, is TGCGCCAGCAGCCTCCGGCGGGCTAGCGAGGGTAACAATGAG. Protein sequence: CASSLRRASEGNNE. The whole CDR3 protein reads CASSLRRASEGNNEQFF.

Turning to this clone: The CDR3 end falls 3 residues outside the read, so it is completed with the germline J gene. V usage is TRBV18 and J usage is TRBJ1-6, with 9 bases matching TRBD1. The CDR3 sequence is 15 residues long. CDR1 and CDR2 (germline): KGHSH, LQKENI. Germline trimming cut 2 bases from V and 7 bases from J; bases unmatched to any gene: 3. CDR3 DNA (partial): TGTGCCAGCTCACCAGTCGGACAGGGGAATTCACCC. Translation: CASSPVGQGNSP. From start to end, the CDR3 is CASSPVGQGNSPLHF.

Turning to this clone: The CDR3 extends 3 residues past the end of the read, so its final part is completed from the germline J gene. The chain recombines TRBV19 with TRBJ2-1, with TRBD2 matching 8 bases. Trimming took 5 bases from V and 8 from J; bases not matched to a gene: 11. Germline-derived CDR1 and CDR2 are LNHDA and SQIVND (reference sequence). The length of the CDR3 is 15 residues. The CDR3 here is CASSALGGGGDEQFF. CDR3 DNA (partial): TGTGCCAGTAGTGCCCTCGGGGGGGGCGGCGATGAG.

Regarding this clone: The read halts 3 residues ahead of the CDR3 end, with the missing end drawn from the germline J gene. The chain is built from TRBV20-1 and TRBJ2-1; D is perhaps TRBD2 (5 bases). The germline CDR1 and CDR2 sequences are DFQATT and SNEGSKA (reference sequence). V shed 3 bases and J shed 6 bases, with 18 bases lying between them. CDR3 length: 15 residues. CDR3 loop: CSARGVARRGNEQFF. The covered CDR3 bases are TGCAGTGCTAGGGGCGTGGCTAGACGGGGCAATGAG.

For this clone: With the read ending 3 residues before the CDR3 end, the germline J gene is used to fill in that end. The chain couples TRBV6-2 or TRBV6-3 to TRBJ2-3; 7 nucleotides line up with TRBD2. The CDR3 runs 16 residues. The V gene end was trimmed by 2 bases and the J gene end by 3 bases; junction bases not matched to a gene: 8. The germline CDR1 and CDR2 sequences are MNHEY and SVGEGT. The CDR3 spells CASSYGMASGTDTQYF. CDR3 DNA (partial): TGTGCCAGCAGTTACGGGATGGCTAGCGGTACAGATACG.

Regarding this clone: The CDR3 is cut off 3 residues early in the read; its end comes from the germline J gene. The chain joins TRBV2 to TRBJ1-3, with no clear D. Germline-derived CDR1 and CDR2 are SNHLY and FYNNEI. The CDR3 spans 12 residues. The V and J ends lost 4 bases and 1 base respectively, with 2 bases between them. Here the CDR3 reads CASSASGNTIYF. The part of the CDR3 DNA that was read is TGTGCCAGCAGTGCGTCTGGAAACACC.

A note on this clone: The CDR3 end is not reached by the read, which stops 3 residues before it; the germline J gene fills it in. This sequence joins TRBV24-1 and TRBJ2-4; a weak D match, TRBD1 (5 bases). Per the germline V gene, CDR1 is KGHDR and CDR2 is SFDVKD. V lost 4 bases, J lost 3 bases, and 12 bases lay in between. The length of the CDR3 is 15 residues. CDR3 bases read: TGTGCCACCAGTGACCCCCAGGGTGACAAAAACATT. It yields the protein CATSDPQGDKNI. The full CDR3 protein is CATSDPQGDKNIQYF.